This TCR beta chain is drawn from a study of cytomegalovirus exposure and HLA in healthy donors. In its sample, this clone was seen a few times. This CDR3 is built from 13 residues. From germline, CDR1 is SGHNT and CDR2 YYREEE (reference sequence). Trimming pared 1 base from V and 5 bases from J, leaving 10 bases between. Clones were read by immunoSEQ multiplex PCR, and TCRdb kept only the in-frame ones, dropping some. The sample lists some 140,000 clones; around 85% were seen once. The V gene is TRBV5-4, the J gene TRBJ2-7; D might be TRBD1 (6 bases). Sequenced input: PBMCs. This TCR came from a man aged 18 to 29 in good health and CMV-seronegative. The CDR3 DNA reads TGTGCCAGCAGCTTGCCAGGGGCCGACGAGCAGTACTTC. It translates to CASSLPGADEQYF.